The TCR beta chain under discussion was sequenced for a study of cytotoxic CD8 clonotypes in ibrutinib-treated CLL (TCRdb year 2021). General notes on the study: The cohort was composed of ten to eleven relapsed/refractory and around 15 treatment-naive patients; IGHV unmutated status was identified in some 17 patients. Responses were partial in roughly 24 patients and complete in 2; after median roughly 69 months follow-up, approximately 15 stayed in remission and 12 progressed. Response samples were obtained after a median of approximately 12 months of treatment, with a range of roughly 6 to 40 months. Samples averaged about 260,000 productive templates and more than 85,000 productive rearrangements. Longitudinal samples were available for about 30% of the roughly 90 trial participants. Cryopreserved peripheral blood mononuclear cells were collected at three points: before therapy, at response, and at either sustained remission or disease progression. Every remission and progressive disease sample was obtained while ibrutinib was still being received by the patients.

The time point label corresponds to: 12 to 13 months on ibrutinib. For TCR beta library preparation, around 1.9 micrograms of genomic DNA were extracted from the cryopreserved PBMCs. High-throughput TCR beta sequencing was performed on longitudinal blood samples from CLL patients receiving ibrutinib monotherapy. Patients were enrolled in a phase 2 open-label single-center ibrutinib monotherapy trial. General conclusions and limits of the study: Lymph node repertoires were not examined, and the timing of sampling was not matched between patients in sustained remission and those whose disease progressed. Baseline clonality exceeded that of age-matched healthy donors and correlated strongly with circulating CD8+ T-cell counts. At ibrutinib response clonality went up, during sustained remission it held steady, and at progression it dropped back toward baseline. Public clonotypes were rare and either shrank or stayed stable during treatment, and the rise in clonality at ibrutinib response reflected expansion of private clonotypes.

Each clonotype received, on average, approximately 9.9x coverage in deep resolution sequencing performed on a MiSeq, where the target depth lay between 1 in 1 million and 1 in 200,000 T cells. The immunoSEQ hsTCRB Kit was used to generate the TCR beta libraries. In the authors' own workflow: ImmunoSEQ Data Assistant and ImmunoSEQ Analyzer were used for data analysis, and V, D and J genes were assigned according to IMGT definitions. Clonality, which ranges from 0 to 1, was calculated by subtracting the normalized Shannon entropy of productive rearrangement frequencies from one. Only overrepresented clonotypes making up at least 0.05% of the repertoire of each patient were included in the public clonotype analysis. More than ten repertoires from age-matched healthy donors, obtained from immuneACCESS, served as clonality controls. TCRdb took this table from immuneACCESS and kept in-frame rearrangements with V and J called. Such tables lack part of the clones; where checked against another copy, unresolved V genes explain under half of the gap, and the rest is unexplained. Clonal size and the V and J genes are those of that table, whereas D and trimming came from the DNA. A total of some 140,000 clones appear in this sample, around three quarters of them only once. The ten biggest clones cover about 13% of the sample.

Taken from cysteine to phenylalanine, the CDR3 has 15 residues. The DNA shown is the 45-base CDR3, in frame from base 1. V is shortened by 2 bases, J by 2 bases, and the region joining them spans 13 bases. CDR1 and CDR2, looked up from the germline V gene, are SGHRS and YFSETQ. On this clone itself: Its antigen target is currently unknown. It has no much larger one-base neighbor in the sample; base qualities were not kept.

The source of this sequence is a human donor with chronic lymphocytic leukemia. Sequenced here: PBMCs, sampled after 12 months of ibrutinib treatment. The sequence links TRBV5-1 to TRBJ2-5; there is no confident call for the D gene. The CDR3 reads as follows: CASSFNTQTQETQYF. The nucleotide sequence is given as TGCGCCAGCAGCTTTAATACACAGACACAAGAGACCCAGTACTTC.